A single sample is the source of the 27 T cell receptor beta chains below, sequenced in a study of cytomegalovirus exposure and HLA in healthy donors. The PCR was carried out with 60 Vbeta primers and 13 Jbeta primers. Profiled with immunoSEQ multiplex PCR; TCRdb holds only in-frame clones, not every one. The data include 95,000 to 150,000 clones; the top ten clones carry under 1.3%. Sequencing used PBMCs. These receptors were obtained from a young man in good health and CMV-seronegative.

CDR3 bases: TGTGCCAGCAGCTCCGGGGGGGGAGGGGATACGCAGTATTTT. This gives the protein CASSSGGGGDTQYF. V gene TRBV7-6 combines with J gene TRBJ2-3; 8 nucleotides line up with TRBD2. Germline V gene sequence: CDR1 SGHVS, CDR2 FNYEAQ. V was pared by 4 bases and J by 6 bases, with 6 bases of the junction left unmatched. The CDR3 loop spans 14 amino acids.

The genes are TRBV9 and TRBJ2-3; 9 nucleotides line up with TRBD2. The CDR3 extends over 15 amino acids. V gave up 7 bases and J gave up 5 bases; unmatched junction bases: 11. CDR1 and CDR2 (germline): SGDLS, YYNGEE. The CDR3 DNA is TGTGCCAGCGTCCTTGGCGGGGGGGCTGGAGATACGCAGTATTTT. This gives the protein CASVLGGGAGDTQYF. Supplemented by reference TRBV9 and TRBJ2-3, the full variable domain reads DSGVTQTPKHLITATGQRVTLRCSPRSGDLSVYWYQQSLDQGLQFLIQYYNGEERAKGNILERFSAQQFPDLHSELNLSSLELGDSALYFCASVLGGGAGDTQYFGPGTRLTVL.

The chain's CDR3 is CASSDSAGTYNEQFF. As DNA, the CDR3 is TGTGCCAGCAGTGACTCAGCGGGTACCTACAATGAGCAGTTCTTC. The rearrangement links TRBV6-4 to TRBJ2-1; a possible D gene is TRBD2 (6 bases). Germline CDR1 is MRHNA and CDR2 is SNTAGT. The CDR3 covers 15 residues. V dropped 0 bases and J dropped 2 bases, with 8 bases sitting between them.

The CDR3: CSVVDRNYGYTF. The DNA of the CDR3 is TGCAGCGTTGTTGACAGAAACTATGGCTACACCTTC. The J gene is TRBJ1-2, the V gene TRBV29-1, with a tentative D call TRBD1 (5 bases). Germline assignment: CDR1 SQVTM and CDR2 ANQGSEA. This CDR3 has 12 residues. The ends were cut back, 4 bases at V and 2 bases at J, with 8 bases in the middle.

The chain has TRBV19 and TRBJ1-5, with D possibly matching TRBD1 (6 bases). Trimming removed 9 bases at V and 2 bases at J, with 14 bases between. Looked up from germline, CDR1 is LNHDA and CDR2 is SQIVND (reference sequence). The CDR3 extends over 14 amino acids. The CDR3 nucleotides are TGTGCCAGCACAGGGCTGGAGGGCAATCAGCCCCAGCATTTT. Its translation: CASTGLEGNQPQHF.

The chain combines TRBV6-5 with TRBJ2-1, with TRBD2 as a possible D gene (6 bases). The germline V gene encodes CDR1 MNHEY and CDR2 SVGAGI. V lost 0 bases and J lost 9, with 9 bases in between. This CDR3 has 13 amino acids. CDR3 in DNA: TGTGCCAGCAGTTACTCTCTCGGGGGTGAGCAGTTCTTC. It codes for CASSYSLGGEQFF.

To note about this clone: An end of the junction differs from the germline gene, which may be a read error. This CDR3 is also generated by other DNA sequences in the sample. The genes are TRBV30 and TRBJ2-7; possible D gene TRBD1, 6 bases. This CDR3 contains 14 residues. Per germline, CDR1 GTSNPN and CDR2 SVGIG (reference sequence). CDR3: CAWSVKGVTYEQYF. The DNA of the CDR3 is TGCGCCTGGAGTGTCAAGGGGGTCACCTACGAGCAGTACTTC.

CDR3 sequence: CAWSVGLNYGYTF. The CDR3 bases are TGTGCCTGGAGTGTTGGTCTAAACTATGGCTACACCTTC. V usage is TRBV30 and J usage is TRBJ1-2, with no clear D. Per germline, CDR1 GTSNPN and CDR2 SVGIG (reference sequence). V dropped 0 bases and J dropped 2 bases, with 7 bases sitting between them. The CDR3 sequence is 13 residues long.

The rearrangement uses TRBV7-2 and TRBJ1-2, with D possibly being TRBD1 (5 bases). With 5 bases removed from V and 7 bases from J, the gap between germline ends came to 14 bases. Germline V gene sequence: CDR1 SGHTA, CDR2 FQGNSA. This CDR3 comprises 13 residues. DNA of the CDR3: TGTGCCAGCAGCATGGCTCAGGGTTTTGGCTACACCTTC. Translated: CASSMAQGFGYTF.

The genes are TRBV5-1 and TRBJ2-1; 7 nucleotides agree with TRBD1. V lost 0 bases, J lost 7 bases, and 7 bases stayed unmatched. CDR1 and CDR2 (germline): SGHRS, YFSETQ. This CDR3 comprises 15 residues. The CDR3 is CASSLDPGGLNEQFF. The CDR3, as DNA: TGCGCCAGCAGCTTGGATCCAGGGGGTTTAAATGAGCAGTTCTTC.

This chain joins TRBV4-1 and TRBJ1-4; D uncertain. This CDR3 has 14 residues. The germline CDR1 and CDR2 sequences are MGHRA and YSYEKL. The V and J ends lost 0 bases and 8 bases respectively, with 10 bases between them. Here the CDR3 DNA reads TGCGCCAGCAGCCAAGATTTAACGGTCGAAAAACTGTTTTTT. Translating gives CASSQDLTVEKLFF.

The CDR3, as DNA: TGTGCCAGCAGCGACACTACCACAGGCTATAACTATGGCTACACCTTC. Translating it yields CASSDTTTGYNYGYTF. V is TRBV13 and J is TRBJ1-2, with a tentative D call TRBD1 (5 bases). The CDR3 contains 16 residues. The germline V gene encodes CDR1 PRHDT and CDR2 FYEKMQ (reference sequence). Trimming cost V 5 bases and J 1 base, with 17 bases left between them. The whole variable domain, filled in from reference TRBV13 and TRBJ1-2, reads AAGVIQSPRHLIKEKRETATLKCYPIPRHDTVYWYQQGPGQDPQFLISFYEKMQSDKGSIPDRFSAQQFSDYHSELNMSSLELGDSALYFCASSDTTTGYNYGYTFGSGTRLTVV.

The rearrangement links TRBV18 to TRBJ1-5; 9 bases map to TRBD1. J gave up 6 bases and V 3 bases, and 9 bases lay outside the gene matches. In germline, CDR1 is KGHSH, CDR2 LQKENI. This CDR3 has 16 amino acids. CDR3 sequence reads: CASSPYPGTGSQPQHF. The CDR3 nucleotides are TGTGCCAGCTCACCTTACCCCGGGACAGGGAGTCAGCCCCAGCATTTT.

The rearrangement links TRBV5-1 to TRBJ2-7; no clear D gene. Germline V gene lookup returns CDR1 SGHRS and CDR2 YFSETQ. This CDR3 is built from 15 residues. Trimming removed 2 bases from V and 0 bases from J, with 12 bases in between. The CDR3 protein is CASSFVETFSYEQYF. The CDR3 region has the DNA TGCGCCAGCAGCTTCGTTGAAACATTCTCCTACGAGCAGTACTTC.

The chain links TRBV25-1 to TRBJ1-4; TRBD1 is a possible D gene (6 bases). V was clipped by 3 bases and J by 8 bases, with 13 bases between them. CDR3 length: 14 residues. Germline CDR1 is MGHDK and CDR2 is SYGVNS. The CDR3 region is CASSDWTEGEKLFF. The CDR3 nucleotides are TGTGCCAGCAGTGATTGGACAGAAGGGGAAAAACTGTTTTTT. The whole variable domain, filled in from reference TRBV25-1 and TRBJ1-4, reads EADIYQTPRYLVIGTGKKITLECSQTMGHDKMYWYQQDPGMELHLIHYSYGVNSTEKGDLSSESTVSRIRTEHFPLTLESARPSHTSQYLCASSDWTEGEKLFFGSGTQLSVL.

This chain links TRBV6-1 with TRBJ1-2, with 8 bases identical to TRBD1. The CDR3 spans 17 residues. The V and J ends lost 2 bases and 8 bases, in that order; junction bases with no gene match: 16. Germline CDR1 MNHNS, CDR2 SASEGT. CDR3 in DNA: TGTGCCAGCAGTGAATACGGGCGACAGGGGTTTTCCGGGGGCTACACCTTC. Amino acid sequence: CASSEYGRQGFSGGYTF.

The gene calls are TRBV2 and TRBJ2-1, with D tentatively TRBD2 (5 bases). This CDR3 spans 15 amino acids. Germline V gene lookup returns CDR1 SNHLY and CDR2 FYNNEI. V was pared by 4 bases and J by 1 base, with 11 bases between. The CDR3 spells CASSGTVPSYNEQFF. CDR3 sequence (DNA): TGTGCCAGCAGTGGGACTGTCCCTTCCTACAATGAGCAGTTCTTC.

The CDR3 sequence is CASSEARGNTGELFF. The CDR3 bases are TGTGCCAGCAGTGAGGCTAGAGGGAACACCGGGGAGCTGTTTTTT. J is TRBJ2-2 and V is TRBV2; D gene ambiguous. In germline, CDR1 is SNHLY, CDR2 FYNNEI. The CDR3 has 15 residues. V lost 3 bases and J lost 1, with 9 bases in between.

The chain uses TRBV18 and TRBJ2-5; TRBD2 might be the D (5 bases). This CDR3 has 14 residues. Germline V lookup: CDR1 KGHSH, CDR2 LQKENI. The V end was cut by 3 bases, the J end by 2 bases, with 10 bases between. The CDR3: CASSPLRTQETQYF. The CDR3 DNA reads TGTGCCAGCTCACCTCTTAGGACTCAAGAGACCCAGTACTTC.

The rearrangement links TRBV4-1 to TRBJ1-2, with 7 bases aligning to TRBD1. The V and J ends lost 5 bases and 8 bases, in that order; junction bases with no gene match: 14. The CDR3 sequence is 15 residues long. Germline loops: CDR1 MGHRA, CDR2 YSYEKL. The CDR3 loop reads CASSLNRGLGGGYTF. The CDR3 coding sequence is TGCGCCAGCAGCTTAAACAGGGGACTGGGGGGAGGCTACACCTTC.

The chain couples TRBV6-5 to TRBJ1-6; D may be TRBD1 (5 bases). The V end lost 4 bases, the J end lost 8 bases, and 12 bases lay between the germline ends. The germline gives CDR1 MNHEY, CDR2 SVGAGI. The CDR3 length is 14 residues. The CDR3 protein is CASSSSWGDSPLHF. The CDR3 DNA follows: TGTGCCAGCAGTTCCTCGTGGGGGGATTCACCCCTCCACTTT.

This chain joins TRBV27 and TRBJ2-7; 7 nucleotides match TRBD1. The V gene end was trimmed by 5 bases and the J gene end by 3 bases; junction bases not matched to a gene: 7. This CDR3 region has 14 residues. The germline gives CDR1 MNHEY, CDR2 SMNVEV (reference sequence). The CDR3 DNA reads as TGTGCCAGCAGTAGACTACAGGGGCGCTACGAGCAGTACTTC. As protein: CASSRLQGRYEQYF.

The chain recombines TRBV6-1 with TRBJ1-1; D call uncertain. Germline values: CDR1 MNHNS, CDR2 SASEGT. This CDR3 is built from 16 residues. Trimming stripped 1 base from V and 5 bases from J, with 17 bases between. For the CDR3, the DNA is TGTGCCAGCAGTGAAGGGAGAGAGACTCCTTTAACTGAAGCTTTCTTT. This encodes CASSEGRETPLTEAFF.

This sequence joins TRBV19 and TRBJ2-3; D may be TRBD2 (5 bases). In germline, CDR1 is LNHDA, CDR2 SQIVND (reference sequence). Trimming stripped 5 bases from V and 2 bases from J, with 8 bases between. This CDR3 spans 13 amino acids. CDR3 sequence: CASSADSTDTQYF. In DNA, the CDR3 is TGTGCCAGTAGTGCGGACTCCACAGATACGCAGTATTTT. Full variable domain (remainder filled in from reference TRBV19 and TRBJ2-3): DGGITQSPKYLFRKEGQNVTLSCEQNLNHDAMYWYRQDPGQGLRLIYYSQIVNDFQKGDIAEGYSVSREKKESFPLTVTSAQKNPTAFYLCASSADSTDTQYFGPGTRLTVL.

The V and J genes are TRBV19 and TRBJ1-6; D unresolved. Trimming removed 0 bases from V and 0 bases from J, with 9 bases in between. There are 17 residues in the CDR3. From germline, CDR1 is LNHDA and CDR2 SQIVND (reference sequence). This CDR3 reads CASSIDHGSSYNSPLHF. CDR3 in DNA: TGTGCCAGTAGTATAGATCACGGGAGCTCCTATAATTCACCCCTCCACTTT.

The chain carries TRBV2 and TRBJ1-2, with D perhaps matching TRBD1 (5 bases). This CDR3 is 13 amino acids long. The ends were cut back, 8 bases at V and 3 bases at J, with 13 bases in the middle. The V gene's germline CDR1 is SNHLY and CDR2 FYNNEI. The CDR3 bases are TGTGCCAGCCCACTGGGGCAACACTATGGCTACACCTTC. Residues: CASPLGQHYGYTF.

J is TRBJ2-5 and V is TRBV6-5, with unresolved D. V lost 8 bases to trimming and J lost 7 bases, with 23 bases between them. The germline V gene has CDR1 MNHEY and CDR2 SVGAGI. There are 15 residues in the CDR3. Here the CDR3 DNA reads TGTGCCAGCTCAATAAGACCGATCCTTCAGGTGACCCAGTACTTC. This codes for CASSIRPILQVTQYF.